This passage covers 20 T cell receptor beta chains from one sample sequenced in a study of graft-versus-host responses after intestinal transplantation. Method: immunoSEQ multiplex PCR; TCRdb's copy keeps in-frame clones and lacks some. The table includes some 100,000 clones, roughly nine tenths detected once. These receptors have no known antigen. The input for sequencing was unstimulated CD4+ T cells sorted from spleen or lymph node cells, taken before transplant. Receptors were obtained from a human donor who was the organ donor for an intestinal transplant.

The chain recombines TRBV28 with TRBJ2-1; D is perhaps TRBD2 (7 bases). The CDR3 is made up of 13 amino acids. The germline V gene encodes CDR1 MDHEN and CDR2 SYDVKM. The ends were cut back, 7 bases at V and 7 bases at J, with 14 bases in the middle. This CDR3 is CASTEGGRNEQFF. In DNA form, the CDR3 reads TGTGCCAGCACGGAGGGGGGGCGGAATGAGCAGTTCTTC.

J is TRBJ1-6 and V is TRBV6-1, with D maybe TRBD1 (6 bases). CDR1 is MNHNS and CDR2 is SASEGT in the germline V gene. This CDR3 has 13 amino acids. The V gene lost 7 bases and the J gene lost 10 bases, with 14 bases spanning the gap. CDR3 sequence reads: CASIGQKGSPLHF. DNA for the CDR3: TGTGCCAGCATCGGACAGAAAGGGTCACCCCTCCACTTT.

The table lists this clone with a count of one. The chain employs TRBV6-1 and TRBJ2-7; D perhaps matches TRBD2 (5 bases). Trimming took 6 bases from V and 5 from J, leaving 11 bases between them. The V gene's germline CDR1 is MNHNS and CDR2 SASEGT. The CDR3 is made up of 12 amino acids. This CDR3 reads CASRAPRDEQYF. The CDR3 coding sequence is TGTGCCAGCAGGGCGCCGAGGGACGAGCAGTACTTC.

The V and J genes are TRBV29-1 and TRBJ1-5, with D maybe TRBD1 (5 bases). Trimming left V 5 bases short and J 6 bases short, with 14 bases between. The CDR3 sequence is 13 residues long. Germline CDR1 reads SQVTM; CDR2 reads ANQGSEA. The CDR3 loop reads CSVISGLGQPQHF. The CDR3 DNA sequence: TGCAGCGTTATTTCGGGACTCGGTCAGCCCCAGCATTTT.

The chain is built from TRBV5-1 and TRBJ1-3; TRBD1 agrees at 9 bases. Looked up from germline, CDR1 is SGHRS and CDR2 is YFSETQ. V lost 1 base, J lost 4 bases, and 6 bases stayed unmatched. This CDR3 has 16 residues. CDR3 loop: CASSLWGQGTGNTIYF. For the CDR3, the DNA is TGCGCCAGCAGCTTGTGGGGACAGGGAACGGGAAACACCATATATTTT.

This rearrangement joins TRBV28 to TRBJ2-7; no clear D. CDR1 and CDR2 from the germline V gene are MDHEN and SYDVKM. The CDR3 runs to 13 residues. Deletions cut 6 bases from V and 3 bases from J, with 12 bases between. The CDR3 here is CASSLRNIYEQYF. As DNA, the CDR3 is TGTGCCAGCAGCCTCAGAAATATCTACGAGCAGTACTTC. The full variable domain, in which reference TRBV28 and TRBJ2-7 provide the parts outside the CDR3, is DVKVTQSSRYLVKRTGEKVFLECVQDMDHENMFWYRQDPGLGLRLIYFSYDVKMKEKGDIPEGYSVSREKKERFSLILESASTNQTSMYLCASSLRNIYEQYFGPGTRLTVT.

The chain has TRBV14 and TRBJ2-3; no clear D gene. The CDR3 sequence is 18 residues long. Trimming took off 0 bases at V and 1 base at J, with 17 bases between the two ends. The germline CDR1 and CDR2 sequences are SGHDN and FVKESK. In nucleotides, the CDR3 is TGTGCCAGCAGCCAAGATTATTCCCGGGCCTGGGGCACAGATACGCAGTATTTT. This translates into CASSQDYSRAWGTDTQYF.

This chain joins TRBV18 and TRBJ1-1, with D tentatively TRBD1 (6 bases). Germline V lookup: CDR1 KGHSH, CDR2 LQKENI. V was clipped by 3 bases and J by 1 base, with 6 bases between them. The CDR3 runs 13 residues. CDR3 in DNA: TGTGCCAGCTCACCGGGACAGAACACTGAAGCTTTCTTT. Translated, it gives CASSPGQNTEAFF. The full variable domain, in which reference TRBV18 and TRBJ1-1 provide the parts outside the CDR3, is NAGVMQNPRHLVRRRGQEARLRCSPMKGHSHVYWYRQLPEEGLKFMVYLQKENIIDESGMPKERFSAEFPKEGPSILRIQQVVRGDSAAYFCASSPGQNTEAFFGQGTRLTVV.

The table lists this clone with a count of one. The gene calls are TRBV30 and TRBJ2-3; the match to TRBD2 covers 8 bases. The V segment lost 5 bases and the J segment 1 base; nucleotides outside the gene matches: 11. Germline V gives CDR1 GTSNPN, CDR2 SVGIG (reference sequence). The CDR3 is made up of 16 amino acids. The DNA for the CDR3 is TGTGCCTGGGCTAATCCTCTCGGGGGGGGCACAGATACGCAGTATTTT. Its protein product is CAWANPLGGGTDTQYF.

V is TRBV5-1 and J is TRBJ1-4, with D perhaps matching TRBD1 (5 bases). Germline CDR1 SGHRS, CDR2 YFSETQ. The CDR3 extends over 16 amino acids. V was trimmed by 4 bases and J by 2 bases, leaving 15 bases between them. CDR3 loop: CASSPNSGQTNEKLFF. As DNA, the CDR3 is TGCGCCAGCAGCCCCAATTCAGGGCAGACTAATGAAAAACTGTTTTTT. Looking up the rest from reference TRBV5-1 and TRBJ1-4 gives the full variable domain: KAGVTQTPRYLIKTRGQQVTLSCSPISGHRSVSWYQQTPGQGLQFLFEYFSETQRNKGNFPGRFSGRQFSNSRSEMNVSTLELGDSALYLCASSPNSGQTNEKLFFGSGTQLSVL.

The count of this clone is one. V usage is TRBV7-9 and J usage is TRBJ1-1; the D is unclear. V gave up 6 bases and J gave up 0 bases, with 17 bases separating them. The CDR3 consists of 16 residues. Germline V CDR1 and CDR2: SEHNR, FQNEAQ (reference sequence). Here the CDR3 reads CASSHSGSSLNTEAFF. The CDR3 nucleotides read TGTGCCAGCAGTCACTCCGGGTCCTCTCTGAACACTGAAGCTTTCTTT.

In this sample, this clone turned up once. This rearrangement joins TRBV20-1 to TRBJ1-1; D possibly corresponds to TRBD1 (6 bases). With 6 bases removed from V and 12 bases from J, the gap between germline ends came to 17 bases. Germline values: CDR1 DFQATT, CDR2 SNEGSKA (reference sequence). There are 11 residues in the CDR3. The CDR3 sequence is CSATRGRGPFF. The CDR3 DNA follows: TGCAGTGCCACTCGGGGCAGGGGTCCTTTCTTT.

V gene TRBV5-8 combines with J gene TRBJ1-6, with 9 bases identical to TRBD1. V lost 4 bases, J lost 10 bases, and 6 bases stayed unmatched. CDR1 is SGHTS and CDR2 is YDEGEE in the germline V gene. This CDR3 contains 14 residues. Here the CDR3 DNA reads TGTGCCAGCAGCCAGGGACAGGGTGGATCACCCCTCCACTTT. Its translation is CASSQGQGGSPLHF.

The genes are TRBV10-3 and TRBJ2-7, with 7 bases lining up with TRBD2. This CDR3 comprises 15 residues. Germline CDR1 reads ENHRY; CDR2 reads SYGVKD. Unmatched junction bases numbered 8, after V lost 3 bases and J lost 3 bases. The CDR3 is CAISDGGLGVYEQYF. The CDR3 DNA is TGTGCCATCAGTGACGGGGGGTTAGGCGTCTACGAGCAGTACTTC.

The chain carries TRBV7-9 and TRBJ2-7; 8 bases map to TRBD1. CDR1 and CDR2 (germline): SEHNR, FQNEAQ (reference sequence). This CDR3 spans 15 amino acids. The V and J ends lost 3 bases and 3 bases, in that order; junction bases with no gene match: 7. CDR3 nucleotides: TGTGCCAGCAGCTTCAGGGGGCCCCTAGACTACGAGCAGTACTTC. It is translated as CASSFRGPLDYEQYF.

This chain links TRBV7-9 with TRBJ2-3; 15 nucleotides line up with TRBD2. CDR3 length: 17 amino acids. J gave up 2 bases and V 5 bases, and 5 bases lay outside the gene matches. Germline CDR1 reads SEHNR; CDR2 reads FQNEAQ (reference sequence). CDR3 bases: TGTGCCAGCAGCCCCCGGACTAGCGGGGGGGCCACAGATACGCAGTATTTT. This encodes CASSPRTSGGATDTQYF.

This chain links TRBV6-5 with TRBJ2-7; maybe TRBD1 (5 bases). CDR3 length: 13 residues. The germline V gene encodes CDR1 MNHEY and CDR2 SVGAGI. V was shortened by 6 bases and J by 3 bases, with 12 bases between the two germline ends. This CDR3 reads CASRQGLYYEQYF. The CDR3 DNA reads as TGTGCCAGCAGGCAGGGCCTATACTACGAGCAGTACTTC.

The J gene is TRBJ2-1, the V gene TRBV27; a possible D gene is TRBD1 (6 bases). The CDR3 is made up of 16 amino acids. Deletions cut 6 bases from V and 0 bases from J, with 15 bases between. The germline CDR1 and CDR2 sequences are MNHEY and SMNVEV (reference sequence). The CDR3 sequence: CASSLGADSSYNEQFF. In nucleotides, the CDR3 is TGTGCCAGCAGCCTGGGAGCGGACAGCTCCTACAATGAGCAGTTCTTC.

The chain carries TRBV18 and TRBJ1-1, with TRBD1 matching 7 bases. The V segment lost 3 bases and the J segment 7 bases; nucleotides outside the gene matches: 11. The CDR3 covers 15 residues. Germline loops: CDR1 KGHSH, CDR2 LQKENI. CDR3 residues: CASSPFLQGRNEAFF. The CDR3 region has the DNA TGTGCCAGCTCACCTTTCTTACAGGGGAGGAATGAAGCTTTCTTT.

The rearrangement links TRBV7-2 to TRBJ2-2; no clear D. V gave up 5 bases and J gave up 5 bases, with 15 bases separating them. CDR1 is SGHTA, CDR2 FQGNSA, per germline. The CDR3 extends over 15 amino acids. The CDR3 nucleotides are TGTGCCAGCAGCGTCCTAGGTTTGGGAACCGGGGAGCTGTTTTTT. Its protein is CASSVLGLGTGELFF.